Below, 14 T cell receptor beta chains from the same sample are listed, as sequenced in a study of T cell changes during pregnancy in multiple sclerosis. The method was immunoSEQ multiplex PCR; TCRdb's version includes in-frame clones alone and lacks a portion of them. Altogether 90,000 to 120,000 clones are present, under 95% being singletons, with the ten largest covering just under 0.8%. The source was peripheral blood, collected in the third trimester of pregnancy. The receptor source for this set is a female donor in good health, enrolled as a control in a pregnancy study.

The CDR3 DNA reads as TGTGCCAGTAGTTCAGGGGTGGGCGAAAAACTGTTTTTT. It specifies CASSSGVGEKLFF. The chain has TRBV19 and TRBJ1-4; maybe TRBD1 (6 bases). Germline V lookup: CDR1 LNHDA, CDR2 SQIVND (reference sequence). The V and J ends lost 5 bases and 8 bases respectively, with 12 bases between them. This CDR3 is built from 13 residues. Together with reference TRBV19 and TRBJ1-4, the CDR3 gives the full variable domain: DGGITQSPKYLFRKEGQNVTLSCEQNLNHDAMYWYRQDPGQGLRLIYYSQIVNDFQKGDIAEGYSVSREKKESFPLTVTSAQKNPTAFYLCASSSGVGEKLFFGSGTQLSVL.

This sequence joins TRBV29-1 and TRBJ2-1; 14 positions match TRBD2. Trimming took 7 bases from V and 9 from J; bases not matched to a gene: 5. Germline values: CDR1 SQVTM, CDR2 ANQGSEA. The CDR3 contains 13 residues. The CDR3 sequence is CSGTSGGNGEQFF. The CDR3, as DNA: TGCAGCGGGACTAGCGGGGGGAACGGTGAGCAGTTCTTC.

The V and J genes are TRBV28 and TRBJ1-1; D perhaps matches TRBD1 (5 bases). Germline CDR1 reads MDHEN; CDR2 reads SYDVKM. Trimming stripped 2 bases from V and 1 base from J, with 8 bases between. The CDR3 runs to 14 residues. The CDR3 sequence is CASSLVQENTEAFF. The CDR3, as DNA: TGTGCCAGCAGTTTAGTACAGGAGAACACTGAAGCTTTCTTT.

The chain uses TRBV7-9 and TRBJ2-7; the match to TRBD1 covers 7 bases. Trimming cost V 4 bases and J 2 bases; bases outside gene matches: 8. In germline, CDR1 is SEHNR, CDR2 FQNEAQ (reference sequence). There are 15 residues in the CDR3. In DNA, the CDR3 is TGTGCCAGCAGCTCTCGACAGGGAAAGACCTACGAGCAGTACTTC. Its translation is CASSSRQGKTYEQYF.

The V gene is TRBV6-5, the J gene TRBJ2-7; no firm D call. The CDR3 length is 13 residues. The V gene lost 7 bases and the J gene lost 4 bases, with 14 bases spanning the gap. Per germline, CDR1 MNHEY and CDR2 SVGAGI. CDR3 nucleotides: TGTGCCAGCACCCCAATGCGCGGTTACGAGCAGTACTTC. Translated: CASTPMRGYEQYF.

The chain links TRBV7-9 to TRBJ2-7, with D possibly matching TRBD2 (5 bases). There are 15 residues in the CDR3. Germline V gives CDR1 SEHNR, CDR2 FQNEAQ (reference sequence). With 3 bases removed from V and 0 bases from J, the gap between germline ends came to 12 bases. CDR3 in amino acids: CASSFPGISSYEQYF. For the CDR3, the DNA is TGTGCCAGCAGCTTTCCGGGGATCTCCTCCTACGAGCAGTACTTC.

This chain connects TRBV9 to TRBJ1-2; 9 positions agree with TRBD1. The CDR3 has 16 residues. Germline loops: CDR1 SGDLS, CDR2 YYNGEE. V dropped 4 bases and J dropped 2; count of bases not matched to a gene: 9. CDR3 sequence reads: CASSPRDRGVNYGYTF. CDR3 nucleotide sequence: TGTGCCAGCAGCCCAAGAGACAGGGGGGTGAACTATGGCTACACCTTC.

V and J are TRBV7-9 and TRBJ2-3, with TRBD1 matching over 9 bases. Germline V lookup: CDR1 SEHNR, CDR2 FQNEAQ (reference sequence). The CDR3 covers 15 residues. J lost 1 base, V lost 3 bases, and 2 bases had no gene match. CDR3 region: CASSFRTGGTDTQYF. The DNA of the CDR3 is TGTGCCAGCAGCTTTCGGACAGGGGGCACAGATACGCAGTATTTT.

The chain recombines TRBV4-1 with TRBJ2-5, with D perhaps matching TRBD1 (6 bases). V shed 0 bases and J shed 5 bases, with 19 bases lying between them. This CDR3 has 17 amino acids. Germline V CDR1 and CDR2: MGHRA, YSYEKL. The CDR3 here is CASSQDGPGGLRETQYF. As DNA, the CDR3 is TGCGCCAGCAGCCAAGACGGGCCTGGGGGCCTCAGGGAGACCCAGTACTTC.

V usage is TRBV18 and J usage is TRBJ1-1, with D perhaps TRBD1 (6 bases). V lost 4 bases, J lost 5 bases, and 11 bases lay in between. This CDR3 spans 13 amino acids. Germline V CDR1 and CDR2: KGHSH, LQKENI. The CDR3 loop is CASSQGGDTEAFF. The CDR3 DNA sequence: TGTGCCAGCTCACAAGGGGGTGATACTGAAGCTTTCTTT.

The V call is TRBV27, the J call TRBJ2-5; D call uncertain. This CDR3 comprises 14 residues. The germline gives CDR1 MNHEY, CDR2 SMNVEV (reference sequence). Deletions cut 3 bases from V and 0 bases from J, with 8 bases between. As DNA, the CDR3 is TGTGCCAGCAGTTTTACAGCCGACCAAGAGACCCAGTACTTC. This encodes CASSFTADQETQYF.

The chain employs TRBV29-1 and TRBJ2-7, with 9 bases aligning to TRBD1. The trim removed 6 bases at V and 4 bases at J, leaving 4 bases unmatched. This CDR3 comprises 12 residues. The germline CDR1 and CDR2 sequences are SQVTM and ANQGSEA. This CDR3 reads CSVGQGIYEQYF. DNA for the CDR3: TGCAGCGTCGGACAGGGGATATACGAGCAGTACTTC.

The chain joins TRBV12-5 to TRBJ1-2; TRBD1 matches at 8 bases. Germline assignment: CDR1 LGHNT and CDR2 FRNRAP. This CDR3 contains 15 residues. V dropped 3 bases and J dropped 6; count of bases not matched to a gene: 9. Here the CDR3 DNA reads TGTGCTAGTGGTTTAGTTGGGGACAGGAACAATGGCTACACCTTC. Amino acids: CASGLVGDRNNGYTF.

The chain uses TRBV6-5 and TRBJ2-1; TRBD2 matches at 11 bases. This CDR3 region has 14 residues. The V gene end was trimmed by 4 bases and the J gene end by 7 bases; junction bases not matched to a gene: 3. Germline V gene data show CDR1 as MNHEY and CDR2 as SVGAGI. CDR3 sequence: CASSSWTSGNEQFF. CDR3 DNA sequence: TGTGCCAGCAGTTCGTGGACTAGCGGGAATGAGCAGTTCTTC.